In this sample, the clone carrying this TCR beta chain turned up a few times. Its antigen remains unidentified. TCRdb itself ran the RT-PCR reads through MiXCR, one entry per CDR3 protein. The repertoire consists of 650,000 to 800,000 distinct CDR3 sequences, with around a sixth occurring once and the leading ten covering approximately 10%. This CDR3 has 13 amino acids. Germline V gene sequence: CDR1 SGHRS, CDR2 YFSETQ. The V gene lost 4 bases and the J gene lost 3 bases, with 11 bases spanning the gap. The source of the sample is a study of response to subunit inactivated influenza vaccine. Notes on the study in general: That few new T cells are recruited by each seasonal influenza vaccination was the authors' suggestion.

This chain uses TRBV5-1 with TRBJ2-7; D not resolved. The material was PBMCs from blood, obtained around 5 days after vaccination. This receptor was obtained from a middle-aged man who received an inactivated influenza vaccine. This chain's CDR3 is CASSPVGLYEQYF. For the CDR3, the DNA is TGCGCCAGCAGCCCGGTGGGTCTCTACGAGCAGTACTTC.